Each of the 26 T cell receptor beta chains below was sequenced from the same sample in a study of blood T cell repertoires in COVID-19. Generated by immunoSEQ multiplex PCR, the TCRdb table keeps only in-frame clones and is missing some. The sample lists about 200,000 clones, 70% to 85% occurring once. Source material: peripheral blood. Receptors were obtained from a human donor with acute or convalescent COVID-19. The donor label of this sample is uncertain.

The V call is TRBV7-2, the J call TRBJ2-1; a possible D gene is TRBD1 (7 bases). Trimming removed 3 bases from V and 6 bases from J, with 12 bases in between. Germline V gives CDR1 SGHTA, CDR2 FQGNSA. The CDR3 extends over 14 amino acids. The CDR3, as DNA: TGTGCCAGCAGCTTTGGCAGGGGGGTCAATGAGCAGTTCTTC. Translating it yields CASSFGRGVNEQFF.

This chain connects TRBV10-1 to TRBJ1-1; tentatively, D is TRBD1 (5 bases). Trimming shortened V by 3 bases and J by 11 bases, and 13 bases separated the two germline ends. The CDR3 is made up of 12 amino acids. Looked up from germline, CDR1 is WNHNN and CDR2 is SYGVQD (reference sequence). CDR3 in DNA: TGCGCCAGCAGTGAAGGGGCCATTGGGGCTTTCTTT. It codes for CASSEGAIGAFF.

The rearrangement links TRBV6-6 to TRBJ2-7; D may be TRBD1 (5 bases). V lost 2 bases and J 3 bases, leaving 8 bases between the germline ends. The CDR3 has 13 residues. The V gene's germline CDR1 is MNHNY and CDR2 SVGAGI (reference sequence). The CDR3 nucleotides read TGTGCCAGCAGTTACGCGGACAACTACGAGCAGTACTTC. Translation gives CASSYADNYEQYF.

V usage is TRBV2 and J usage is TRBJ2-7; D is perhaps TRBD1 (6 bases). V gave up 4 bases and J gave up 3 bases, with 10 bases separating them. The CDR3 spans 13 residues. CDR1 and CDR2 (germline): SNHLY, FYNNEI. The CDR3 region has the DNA TGTGCCAGCAGTGGGGACAATTACTACGAGCAGTACTTC. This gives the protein CASSGDNYYEQYF.

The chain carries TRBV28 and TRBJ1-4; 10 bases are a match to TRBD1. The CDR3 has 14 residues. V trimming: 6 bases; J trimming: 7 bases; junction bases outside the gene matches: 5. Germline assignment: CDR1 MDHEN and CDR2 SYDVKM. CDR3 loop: CASRPGTGAEKLFF. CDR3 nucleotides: TGTGCCAGCAGGCCCGGGACAGGGGCTGAAAAACTGTTTTTT. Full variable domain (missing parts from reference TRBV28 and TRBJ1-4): DVKVTQSSRYLVKRTGEKVFLECVQDMDHENMFWYRQDPGLGLRLIYFSYDVKMKEKGDIPEGYSVSREKKERFSLILESASTNQTSMYLCASRPGTGAEKLFFGSGTQLSVL.

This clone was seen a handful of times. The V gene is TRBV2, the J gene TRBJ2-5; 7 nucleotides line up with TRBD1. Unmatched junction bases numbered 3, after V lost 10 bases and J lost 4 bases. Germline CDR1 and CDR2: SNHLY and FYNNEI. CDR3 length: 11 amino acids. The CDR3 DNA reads TGTGCCAACAACAGGGGAGAGACCCAGTACTTC. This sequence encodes CANNRGETQYF.

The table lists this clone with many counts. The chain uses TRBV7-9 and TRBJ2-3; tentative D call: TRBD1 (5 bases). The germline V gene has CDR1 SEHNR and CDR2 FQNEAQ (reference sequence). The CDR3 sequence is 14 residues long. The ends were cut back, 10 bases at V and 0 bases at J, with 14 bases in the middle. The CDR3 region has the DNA TGTGCCATCATGGCAGGGCTGAGCACAGATACGCAGTATTTT. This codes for CAIMAGLSTDTQYF.

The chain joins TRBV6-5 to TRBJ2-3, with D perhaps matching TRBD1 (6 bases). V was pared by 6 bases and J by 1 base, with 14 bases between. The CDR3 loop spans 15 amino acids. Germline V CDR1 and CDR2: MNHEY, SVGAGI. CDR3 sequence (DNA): TGTGCCAGCAGCAGACAGGTCGGGGGCACAGATACGCAGTATTTT. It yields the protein CASSRQVGGTDTQYF.

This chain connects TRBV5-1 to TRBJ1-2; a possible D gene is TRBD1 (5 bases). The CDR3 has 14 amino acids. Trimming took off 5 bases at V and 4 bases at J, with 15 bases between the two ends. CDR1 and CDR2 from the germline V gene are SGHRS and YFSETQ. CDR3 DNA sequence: TGCGCCAGCAGGGCCGGCGGGGGATCCTATGGCTACACCTTC. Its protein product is CASRAGGGSYGYTF.

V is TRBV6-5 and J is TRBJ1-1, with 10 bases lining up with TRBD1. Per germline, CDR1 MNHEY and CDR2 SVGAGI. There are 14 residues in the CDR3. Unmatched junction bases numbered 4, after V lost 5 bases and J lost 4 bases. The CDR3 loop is CASSTDRGSTEAFF. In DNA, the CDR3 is TGTGCCAGCAGTACGGACAGGGGGAGCACTGAAGCTTTCTTT.

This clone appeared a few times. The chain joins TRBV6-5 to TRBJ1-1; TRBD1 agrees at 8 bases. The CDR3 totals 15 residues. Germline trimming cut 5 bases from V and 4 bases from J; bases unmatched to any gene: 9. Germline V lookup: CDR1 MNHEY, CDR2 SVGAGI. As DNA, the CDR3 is TGTGCCAGCAGTAAACAGGGGGGAGGGATCACTGAAGCTTTCTTT. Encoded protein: CASSKQGGGITEAFF.

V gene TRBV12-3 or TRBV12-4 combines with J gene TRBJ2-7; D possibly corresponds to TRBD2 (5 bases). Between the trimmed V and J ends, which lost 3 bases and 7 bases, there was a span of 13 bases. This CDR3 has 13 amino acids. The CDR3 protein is CASSFGLATEQYF. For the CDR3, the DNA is TGTGCCAGCAGTTTCGGACTGGCGACGGAGCAGTACTTC.

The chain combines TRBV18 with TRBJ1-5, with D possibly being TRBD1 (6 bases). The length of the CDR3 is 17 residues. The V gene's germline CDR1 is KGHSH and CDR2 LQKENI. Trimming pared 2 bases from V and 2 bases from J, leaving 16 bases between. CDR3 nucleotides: TGTGCCAGCTCACCAGCGGCAGGGGTGAATGGCAATCAGCCCCAGCATTTT. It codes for CASSPAAGVNGNQPQHF.

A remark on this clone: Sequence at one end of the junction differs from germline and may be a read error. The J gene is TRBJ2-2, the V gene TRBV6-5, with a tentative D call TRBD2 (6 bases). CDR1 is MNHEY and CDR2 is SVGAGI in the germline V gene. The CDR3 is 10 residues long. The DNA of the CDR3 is TGTGCCAGCAGCGGGACTTACCCGTCCTTT. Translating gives CASSGTYPSF.

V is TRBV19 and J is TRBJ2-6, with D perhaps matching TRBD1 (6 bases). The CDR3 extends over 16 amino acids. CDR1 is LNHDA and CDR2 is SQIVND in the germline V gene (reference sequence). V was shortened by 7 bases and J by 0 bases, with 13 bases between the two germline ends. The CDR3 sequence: CASTKLDSSGANVLTF. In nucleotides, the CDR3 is TGTGCCAGTACCAAACTGGACAGCTCTGGGGCCAACGTCCTGACTTTC.

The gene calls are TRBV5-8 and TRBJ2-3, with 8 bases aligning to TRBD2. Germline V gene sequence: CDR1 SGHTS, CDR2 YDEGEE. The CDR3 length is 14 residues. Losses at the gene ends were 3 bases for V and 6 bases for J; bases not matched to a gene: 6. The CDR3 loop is CASSSIAGRDTQYF. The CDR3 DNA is TGTGCCAGCAGCTCTATAGCGGGGCGGGATACGCAGTATTTT.

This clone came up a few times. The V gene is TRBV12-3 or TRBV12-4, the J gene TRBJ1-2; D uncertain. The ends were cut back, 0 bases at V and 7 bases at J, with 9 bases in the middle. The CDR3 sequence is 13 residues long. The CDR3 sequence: CASSLALGSGYTF. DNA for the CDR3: TGTGCCAGCAGTTTAGCGCTCGGGTCTGGCTACACCTTC.

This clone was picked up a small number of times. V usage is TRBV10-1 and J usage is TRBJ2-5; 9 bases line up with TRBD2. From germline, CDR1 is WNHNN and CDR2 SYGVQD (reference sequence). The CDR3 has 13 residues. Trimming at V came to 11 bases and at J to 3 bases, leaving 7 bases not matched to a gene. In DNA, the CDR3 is TGCGCCCGCGGGGGGGGGACTGAAGAGACCCAGTACTTC. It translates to CARGGGTEETQYF.

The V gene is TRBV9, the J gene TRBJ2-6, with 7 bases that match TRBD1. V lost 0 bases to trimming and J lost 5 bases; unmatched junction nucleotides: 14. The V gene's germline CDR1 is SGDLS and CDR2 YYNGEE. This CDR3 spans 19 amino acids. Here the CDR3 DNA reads TGTGCCAGCAGCGTAGGGGCCGGAAGGGGGCCACGTCGGGCCAACGTCCTGACTTTC. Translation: CASSVGAGRGPRRANVLTF.

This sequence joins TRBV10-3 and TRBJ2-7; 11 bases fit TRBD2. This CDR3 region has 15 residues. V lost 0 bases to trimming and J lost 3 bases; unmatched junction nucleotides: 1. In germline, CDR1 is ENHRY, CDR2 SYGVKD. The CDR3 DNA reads TGTGCCATCAGTGAGTCGACTAGCGGGAACTACGAGCAGTACTTC. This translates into CAISESTSGNYEQYF.

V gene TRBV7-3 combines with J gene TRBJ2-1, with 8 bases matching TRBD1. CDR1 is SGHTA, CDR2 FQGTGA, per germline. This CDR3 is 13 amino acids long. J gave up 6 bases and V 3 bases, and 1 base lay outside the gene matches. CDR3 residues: CASSFGQGNEQFF. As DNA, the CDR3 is TGTGCCAGCAGCTTCGGACAGGGCAATGAGCAGTTCTTC. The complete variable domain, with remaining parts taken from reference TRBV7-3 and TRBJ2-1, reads GAGVSQTPSNKVTEKGKYVELRCDPISGHTALYWYRQSLGQGPEFLIYFQGTGAADDSGLPNDRFFAVRPEGSVSTLKIQRTERGDSAVYLCASSFGQGNEQFFGPGTRLTVL.

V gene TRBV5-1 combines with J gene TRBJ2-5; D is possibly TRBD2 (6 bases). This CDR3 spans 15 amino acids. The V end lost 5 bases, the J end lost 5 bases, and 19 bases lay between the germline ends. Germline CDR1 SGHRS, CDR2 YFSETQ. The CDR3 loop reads CASRFAQGRGETQYF. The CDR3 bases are TGCGCCAGCAGATTCGCTCAGGGCCGGGGGGAGACCCAGTACTTC.

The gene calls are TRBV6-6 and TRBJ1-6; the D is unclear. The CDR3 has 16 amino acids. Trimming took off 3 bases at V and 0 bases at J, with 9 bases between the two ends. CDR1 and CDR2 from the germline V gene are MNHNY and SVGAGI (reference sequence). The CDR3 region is CASSYETGSYNSPLHF. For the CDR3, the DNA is TGTGCCAGCAGTTATGAGACGGGCTCCTATAATTCACCCCTCCACTTT.

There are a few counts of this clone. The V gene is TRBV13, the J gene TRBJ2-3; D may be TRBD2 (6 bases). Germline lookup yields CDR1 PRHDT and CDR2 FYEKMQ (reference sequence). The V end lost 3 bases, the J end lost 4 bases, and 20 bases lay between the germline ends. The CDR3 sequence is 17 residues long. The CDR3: CASSLRLDYARADTQYF. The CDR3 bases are TGTGCCAGCAGCTTGCGTTTGGACTATGCCAGAGCAGATACGCAGTATTTT.

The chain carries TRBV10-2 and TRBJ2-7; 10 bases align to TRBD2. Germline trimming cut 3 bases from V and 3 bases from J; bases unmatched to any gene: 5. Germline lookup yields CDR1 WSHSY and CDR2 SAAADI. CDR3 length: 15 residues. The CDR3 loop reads CASSDLPSGSYEQYF. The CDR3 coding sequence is TGCGCCAGCAGTGATTTGCCTAGCGGGAGCTACGAGCAGTACTTC.

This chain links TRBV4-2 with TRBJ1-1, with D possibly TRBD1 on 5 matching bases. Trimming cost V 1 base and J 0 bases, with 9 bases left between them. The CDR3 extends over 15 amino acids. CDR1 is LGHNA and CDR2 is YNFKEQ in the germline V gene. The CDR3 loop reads CASSQGQGMNTEAFF. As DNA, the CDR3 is TGTGCCAGCAGCCAAGGCCAGGGAATGAACACTGAAGCTTTCTTT.